One and the same sample provided the 18 T cell receptor beta chains below, sequenced in a study of cytomegalovirus exposure and HLA in healthy donors. The PCR made use of 60 Vbeta and 13 Jbeta primers. Data came from immunoSEQ multiplex PCR; TCRdb stores just in-frame clones and leaves some out. The sample yields 120,000 to 150,000 clones, around 80% seen once. Input material: PBMCs. The receptors shown here come from a woman younger than 45 in good health and CMV-seronegative.

The gene calls are TRBV7-9 and TRBJ1-2; 7 positions match TRBD1. J lost 2 bases, V lost 3 bases, and 3 bases had no gene match. The CDR3 is 14 residues long. The germline V gene encodes CDR1 SEHNR and CDR2 FQNEAQ (reference sequence). CDR3 protein: CASSLGGQNYGYTF. The DNA of the CDR3 is TGTGCCAGCAGCTTGGGGGGACAGAACTATGGCTACACCTTC.

The rearrangement uses TRBV7-3 and TRBJ2-5; 7 bases line up with TRBD1. V lost 5 bases, J lost 9 bases, and 9 bases stayed unmatched. The CDR3 is 13 amino acids. CDR1 and CDR2 (germline): SGHTA, FQGTGA. The CDR3 DNA follows: TGTGCCAGCAGCCGAGACAGGGACGGGGCCCAGTACTTC. It yields the protein CASSRDRDGAQYF.

This chain connects TRBV5-1 to TRBJ1-4, with 10 bases lining up with TRBD1. The CDR3 spans 18 residues. Germline values: CDR1 SGHRS, CDR2 YFSETQ. The V and J ends lost 3 bases and 2 bases, in that order; junction bases with no gene match: 10. This CDR3 is CASSSRTGGEFTNEKLFF. The CDR3 DNA is TGCGCCAGCAGCTCACGGACAGGGGGAGAATTTACTAATGAAAAACTGTTTTTT. The full variable domain, its missing parts supplied by reference TRBV5-1 and TRBJ1-4, is KAGVTQTPRYLIKTRGQQVTLSCSPISGHRSVSWYQQTPGQGLQFLFEYFSETQRNKGNFPGRFSGRQFSNSRSEMNVSTLELGDSALYLCASSSRTGGEFTNEKLFFGSGTQLSVL.

The chain has TRBV5-5 and TRBJ2-1, with 10 bases fitting TRBD1. The V segment lost 4 bases and the J segment 8 bases; nucleotides outside the gene matches: 9. CDR1 SGHKS and CDR2 YYEKEE come from the germline V gene (reference sequence). The CDR3 extends over 15 amino acids. DNA of the CDR3: TGTGCCAGCAGCCCGAGGACAGGGGGGGGCTATGAGCAGTTCTTC. Its translation: CASSPRTGGGYEQFF.

This clone was detected only a few times. The rearrangement links TRBV2 to TRBJ1-5; D is uncertain. The CDR3 runs to 13 residues. The V end lost 6 bases, the J end lost 4 bases, and 10 bases lay between the germline ends. Germline CDR1 is SNHLY and CDR2 is FYNNEI. CDR3 amino acids: CASRERRNQPQHF. The DNA for the CDR3 is TGTGCCAGCAGGGAACGGAGGAATCAGCCCCAGCATTTT.

The V call is TRBV6-1, the J call TRBJ1-2; 7 nucleotides line up with TRBD1. The J segment lost 4 bases and the V segment lost 6 bases, leaving 5 bases of the junction unmatched. This CDR3 has 13 amino acids. Germline assignment: CDR1 MNHNS and CDR2 SASEGT. As DNA, the CDR3 is TGTGCCAGCAGAAGGACAGGAGGCTATGGCTACACCTTC. It codes for CASRRTGGYGYTF.

The chain links TRBV4-1 to TRBJ1-5, with 11 bases aligning to TRBD1. J was trimmed by 6 bases and V by 4 bases; bases with no gene match: 2. CDR3 length equals 14 residues. Per germline, CDR1 MGHRA and CDR2 YSYEKL. The CDR3, as DNA: TGCGCCAGCAGCCCGGACAGGGGGCTTCAGCCCCAGCATTTT. It specifies CASSPDRGLQPQHF.

J is TRBJ2-7 and V is TRBV6-1; D is perhaps TRBD2 (6 bases). Per the germline V gene, CDR1 is MNHNS and CDR2 is SASEGT. V lost 11 bases and J lost 5, with 16 bases in between. The CDR3 totals 12 residues. The CDR3 here is CAGRKEGDEQYF. CDR3 sequence (DNA): TGTGCCGGGAGAAAGGAGGGAGACGAGCAGTACTTC.

This clone came up once. The chain has TRBV7-6 and TRBJ2-7, with 7 bases identical to TRBD2. Germline V gene sequence: CDR1 SGHVS, CDR2 FNYEAQ. V lost 1 base, J lost 4 bases, and 4 bases stayed unmatched. The CDR3 contains 14 residues. CDR3 region: CASSLGSGAYEQYF. CDR3 in DNA: TGTGCCAGCAGCTTAGGAAGCGGGGCTTACGAGCAGTACTTC. Full variable domain (remainder filled in from reference TRBV7-6 and TRBJ2-7): GAGVSQSPRYKVTKRGQDVALRCDPISGHVSLYWYRQALGQGPEFLTYFNYEAQQDKSGLPNDRFSAERPEGSISTLTIQRTEQRDSAMYRCASSLGSGAYEQYFGPGTRLTVT.

The chain couples TRBV7-2 to TRBJ2-7; TRBD2 matches at 8 bases. V lost 4 bases and J lost 3; bases outside the gene matches: 5. Germline V gene data show CDR1 as SGHTA and CDR2 as FQGNSA. The CDR3 spans 14 residues. CDR3 region: CASSSGTSFYEQYF. The CDR3 region has the DNA TGTGCCAGCAGCTCCGGGACTAGTTTCTACGAGCAGTACTTC.

The count of this clone is one. The V and J genes are TRBV30 and TRBJ2-3; D gene unclear. V shed 3 bases and J shed 1 base, with 20 bases lying between them. Germline assignment: CDR1 GTSNPN and CDR2 SVGIG (reference sequence). The CDR3 spans 17 residues. DNA of the CDR3: TGTGCCTGGAGCCAATCCCCCCGAGCCCCTGGCACAGATACGCAGTATTTT. Protein product: CAWSQSPRAPGTDTQYF. Complete variable domain (other parts from reference TRBV30 and TRBJ2-3): SQTIHQWPATLVQPVGSPLSLECTVEGTSNPNLYWYRQAAGRGLQLLFYSVGIGQISSEVPQNLSASRPQDRQFILSSKKLLLSDSGFYLCAWSQSPRAPGTDTQYFGPGTRLTVL.

The gene calls are TRBV6-1 and TRBJ1-4; D is undetermined. V shed 6 bases and J shed 0 bases, with 11 bases lying between them. In germline, CDR1 is MNHNS, CDR2 SASEGT. The length of the CDR3 is 15 residues. In DNA, the CDR3 is TGTGCCAGCAGACGCGGGGAAGCAACTAATGAAAAACTGTTTTTT. Encoded protein: CASRRGEATNEKLFF.

The chain uses TRBV5-6 and TRBJ2-3; tentative D call: TRBD1 (6 bases). Germline V gives CDR1 SGHDT, CDR2 YYEEEE. V was cut by 3 bases and J by 4 bases, with 12 bases left in between. The CDR3 sequence is 14 residues long. The CDR3: CASSSTGIADTQYF. For the CDR3, the DNA is TGTGCCAGCAGCTCTACAGGGATCGCAGATACGCAGTATTTT.

This chain uses TRBV9 with TRBJ2-7; TRBD1 is a possible D gene (6 bases). The CDR3 length is 16 residues. Germline CDR1 is SGDLS and CDR2 is YYNGEE. Trimming cost V 9 bases and J 3 bases, with 25 bases left between them. The CDR3 protein is CATGDVPGHLRYEQYF. The DNA of the CDR3 is TGTGCCACCGGGGACGTGCCGGGACATCTTCGCTACGAGCAGTACTTC.

The V gene is TRBV10-3, the J gene TRBJ2-6, with D possibly being TRBD2 (6 bases). Trimming took 2 bases from V and 4 from J, leaving 9 bases between them. This CDR3 is built from 15 residues. Germline V lookup: CDR1 ENHRY, CDR2 SYGVKD. CDR3 protein: CAISEASAGANVLTF. CDR3 in DNA: TGTGCCATCAGTGAGGCTAGCGCGGGGGCCAACGTCCTGACTTTC.

The chain is built from TRBV11-3 and TRBJ2-6, with TRBD1 matching 9 bases. CDR1 SGHNT and CDR2 YENEEA come from the germline V gene. This CDR3 contains 17 residues. After removal of 5 bases from V and 4 bases from J, the junction contained 9 bases not matched to a gene. CDR3 nucleotides: TGTGCCAGCAGCGCCCCCGGGACAGGGTCCGGGGCCAACGTCCTGACTTTC. Amino acid sequence: CASSAPGTGSGANVLTF.

This clone was observed a few times. The V gene is TRBV5-4, the J gene TRBJ2-7, with TRBD1 as a possible D gene (6 bases). Germline lookup yields CDR1 SGHNT and CDR2 YYREEE (reference sequence). The CDR3 runs to 13 residues. The V end lost 1 base, the J end lost 3 bases, and 8 bases lay between the germline ends. CDR3 nucleotides: TGTGCCAGCAGCTTGCAGGGGATCTACGAGCAGTACTTC. Protein: CASSLQGIYEQYF.

The chain links TRBV19 to TRBJ1-5, with a tentative D call TRBD1 (5 bases). Germline loops: CDR1 LNHDA, CDR2 SQIVND (reference sequence). V lost 4 bases and J 6 bases, leaving 13 bases between the germline ends. The CDR3 length is 14 residues. The CDR3 DNA reads TGTGCCAGTAGTAGGGGGGACGTTAGTCAGCCCCAGCATTTT. Its translation: CASSRGDVSQPQHF.